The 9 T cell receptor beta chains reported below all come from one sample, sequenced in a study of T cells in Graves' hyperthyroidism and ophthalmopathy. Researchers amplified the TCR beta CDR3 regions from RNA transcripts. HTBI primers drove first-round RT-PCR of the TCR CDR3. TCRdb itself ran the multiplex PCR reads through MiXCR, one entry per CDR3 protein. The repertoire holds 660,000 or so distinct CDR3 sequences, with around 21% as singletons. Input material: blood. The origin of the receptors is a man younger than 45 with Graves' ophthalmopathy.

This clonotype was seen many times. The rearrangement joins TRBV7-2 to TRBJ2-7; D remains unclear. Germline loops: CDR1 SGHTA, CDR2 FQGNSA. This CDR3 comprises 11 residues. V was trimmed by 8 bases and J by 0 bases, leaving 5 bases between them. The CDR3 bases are TGTGCCAGCGGGGTCTCCTACGAGCAGTACTTC. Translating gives CASGVSYEQYF.

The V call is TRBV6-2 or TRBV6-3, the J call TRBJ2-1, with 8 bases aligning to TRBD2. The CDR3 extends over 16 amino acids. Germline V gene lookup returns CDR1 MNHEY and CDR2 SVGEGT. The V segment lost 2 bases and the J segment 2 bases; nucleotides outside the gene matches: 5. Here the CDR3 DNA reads TGTGCCAGCAGTTACGAGGGCGGGAGGCCCTACAATGAGCAGTTCTTC. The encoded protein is CASSYEGGRPYNEQFF.

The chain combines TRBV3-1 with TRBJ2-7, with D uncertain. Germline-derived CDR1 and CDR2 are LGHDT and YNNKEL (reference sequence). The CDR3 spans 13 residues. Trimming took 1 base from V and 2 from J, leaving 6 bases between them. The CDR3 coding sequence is TGTGCCAGCAGCCAAGCGCAGGCCTACGAGCAGTACTTC. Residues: CASSQAQAYEQYF.

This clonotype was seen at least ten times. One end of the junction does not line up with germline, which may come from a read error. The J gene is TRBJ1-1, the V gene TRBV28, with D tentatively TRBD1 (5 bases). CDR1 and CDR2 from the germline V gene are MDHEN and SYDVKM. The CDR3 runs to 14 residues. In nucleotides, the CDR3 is TGTGCCAGCAGTCGAGGGGATTTGAAGACTGAAGCTTTCTTT. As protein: CASSRGDLKTEAFF.

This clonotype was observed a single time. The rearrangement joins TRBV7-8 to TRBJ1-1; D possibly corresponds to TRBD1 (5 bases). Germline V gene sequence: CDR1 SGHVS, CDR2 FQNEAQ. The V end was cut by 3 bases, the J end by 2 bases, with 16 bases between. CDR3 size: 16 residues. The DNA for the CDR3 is TGTGCCAGCAGCTTGGCCCTGGGGGGGTTCAACACTGAAGCTTTCTTT. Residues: CASSLALGGFNTEAFF.

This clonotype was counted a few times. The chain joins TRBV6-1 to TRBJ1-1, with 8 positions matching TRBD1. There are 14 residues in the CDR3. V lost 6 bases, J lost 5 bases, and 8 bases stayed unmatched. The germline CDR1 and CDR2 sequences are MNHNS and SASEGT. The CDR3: CASRRQGFRTEAFF. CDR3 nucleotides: TGTGCCAGCAGGCGACAGGGGTTCCGAACTGAAGCTTTCTTT.

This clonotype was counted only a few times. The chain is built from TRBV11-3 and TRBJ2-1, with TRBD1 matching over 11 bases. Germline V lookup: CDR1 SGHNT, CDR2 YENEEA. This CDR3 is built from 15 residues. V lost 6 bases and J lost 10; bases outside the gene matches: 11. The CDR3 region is CASSEMDRGPGEQFF. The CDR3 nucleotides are TGTGCCAGCAGTGAGATGGACAGGGGGCCAGGGGAGCAGTTCTTC.

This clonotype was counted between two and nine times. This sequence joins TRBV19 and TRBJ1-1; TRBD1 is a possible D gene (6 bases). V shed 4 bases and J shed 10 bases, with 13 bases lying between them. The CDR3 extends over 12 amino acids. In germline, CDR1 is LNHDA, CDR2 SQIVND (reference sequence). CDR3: CASSTTGNGAFF. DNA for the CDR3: TGTGCCAGTAGTACCACAGGGAATGGAGCTTTCTTT.

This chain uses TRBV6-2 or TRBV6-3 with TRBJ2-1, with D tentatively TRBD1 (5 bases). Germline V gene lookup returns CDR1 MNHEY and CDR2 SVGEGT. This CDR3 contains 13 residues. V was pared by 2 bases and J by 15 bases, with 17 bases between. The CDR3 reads CASSYMDVGVRFF. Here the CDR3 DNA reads TGTGCCAGCAGTTACATGGACGTAGGGGTTAGGTTCTTC.